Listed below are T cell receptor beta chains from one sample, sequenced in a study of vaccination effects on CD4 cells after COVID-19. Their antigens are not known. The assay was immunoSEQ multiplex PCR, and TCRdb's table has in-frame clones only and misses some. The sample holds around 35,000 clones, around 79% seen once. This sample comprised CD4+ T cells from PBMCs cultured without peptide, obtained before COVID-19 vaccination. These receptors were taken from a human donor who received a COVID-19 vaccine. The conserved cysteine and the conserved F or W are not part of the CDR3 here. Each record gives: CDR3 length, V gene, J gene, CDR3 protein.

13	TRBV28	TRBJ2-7	ASTNIGTGVNEQY
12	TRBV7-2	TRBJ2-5	ASSLVGLVETQY
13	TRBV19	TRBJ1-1	ASSIGLRANTEAF
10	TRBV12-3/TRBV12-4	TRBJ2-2	ASSFTTGELF
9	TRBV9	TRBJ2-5	ASSRGETQY
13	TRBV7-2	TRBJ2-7	ASSLRGTGSYEQY
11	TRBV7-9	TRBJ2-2	ASSLEGSGELF
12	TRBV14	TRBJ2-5	ASSQDKDLRTQY
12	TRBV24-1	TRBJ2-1	ATSDKRGRNEQF
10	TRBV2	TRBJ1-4	ASSPGGEKLF
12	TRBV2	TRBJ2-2	ASKLQGAAGELF
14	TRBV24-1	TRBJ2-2	ATSHAGQGATGELF
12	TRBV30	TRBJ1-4	AWSVQGGNEKLF
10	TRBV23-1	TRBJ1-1	ASRRRGTEAF
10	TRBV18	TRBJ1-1	ASSPGPTEAF
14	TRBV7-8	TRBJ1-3	ASSYVERLSGNTIY
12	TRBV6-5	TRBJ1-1	ASTRGRMNTEAF
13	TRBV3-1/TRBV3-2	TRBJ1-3	ASSQTGGPGNTIY
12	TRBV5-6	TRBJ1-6	ASSLWQGGSPLH
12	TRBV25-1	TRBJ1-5	ASSDRWDNQPQH
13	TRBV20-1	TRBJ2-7	SASWQRGDSYEQY
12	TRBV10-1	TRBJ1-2	ASTRVGGQDGYT
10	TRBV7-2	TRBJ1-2	ACRGGIHGYT
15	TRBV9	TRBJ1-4	ASSVGQGGVTNEKLF
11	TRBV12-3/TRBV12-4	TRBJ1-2	ASSWDRMGGYT
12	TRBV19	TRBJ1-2	ASSVTGGRESYT
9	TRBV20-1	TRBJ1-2	SAQDSPGYT
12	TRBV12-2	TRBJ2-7	ASRVAGDPCEQY
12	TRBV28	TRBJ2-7	ASRPPSASDEQY
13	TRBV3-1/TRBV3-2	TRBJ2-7	ASSQDGVPTYEQY
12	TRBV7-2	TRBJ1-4	ASSLANNGEKLF
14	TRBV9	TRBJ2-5	ASSVAASGGKETQY
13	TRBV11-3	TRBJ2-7	ASSQGGDSSYEQY
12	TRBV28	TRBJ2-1	ASTSGPSYNEQF
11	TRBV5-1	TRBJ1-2	ASSLHQTVGYT
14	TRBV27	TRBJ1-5	ASSFRKGQGNQPQH
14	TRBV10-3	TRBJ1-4	AISEGRVTRVEKLF
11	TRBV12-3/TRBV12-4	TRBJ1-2	ASTQDRGYGYT
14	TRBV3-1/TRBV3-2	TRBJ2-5	ASSRLGLVGQETQY
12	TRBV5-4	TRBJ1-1	ASSLVSANTEAF
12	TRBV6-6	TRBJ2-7	ARGLLAPPGKQY
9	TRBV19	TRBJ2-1	ASSIYNEQF
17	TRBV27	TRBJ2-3	ASSLSAPGLAGEVDTQY
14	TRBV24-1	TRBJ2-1	ATSDPGVAGGNEQF
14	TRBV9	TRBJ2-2	ASSVGAGAGTGELF
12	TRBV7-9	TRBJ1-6	ASSIEQYNSPLH
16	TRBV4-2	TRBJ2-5	ASSQDWIGGGNKRPQY
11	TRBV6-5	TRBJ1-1	ASSSSLNTEAF
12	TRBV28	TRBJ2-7	ASRRPGLTYEQY
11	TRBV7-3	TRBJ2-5	ASSLSIQETQY
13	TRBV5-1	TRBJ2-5	ASSRLAGGGETQY
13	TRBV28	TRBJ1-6	ASVPGTYYNSPLH